The present entry profiles one T cell receptor beta chain with its context. Its antigen remains unidentified. The data were obtained in a study of vaccination effects on CD4 cells after COVID-19. V was shortened by 7 bases and J by 6 bases, with 10 bases between the two germline ends. Germline V gene lookup returns CDR1 SNHLY and CDR2 FYNNEI. The CDR3 runs to 12 residues. TCRdb's table, derived via immunoSEQ multiplex PCR, lists solely in-frame clones and lacks some. In the table there are roughly 50,000 clones, about four fifths of which are singletons. Pools of viral peptides were used by the ViraFEST assay to expand antigen-specific CD4+ T cells ahead of sequencing. After more than 8 days in culture, the CD4+ T cells were isolated. Nucleocapsid antibodies stayed negative before and after vaccination, showing no earlier SARS-CoV-2 infection. Cultivation was performed at two million PBMC per well with roughly 9.1 IU/ml IL-2 and 10 ug/ml peptides added. Cells had half their medium changed to IL-2 medium on days 3 and 7.

This clonotype was sampled from a human donor who received a COVID-19 vaccine. The chain combines TRBV2 with TRBJ1-5; D unclear. Sample: CD4+ T cells from PBMCs cultured with HCoV-OC43 spike peptides, taken before COVID-19 vaccination. The subset is: HCoV-OC43 spike overlapping peptide pool stimulation. The CDR3 region has the DNA TGTGCCAGCAAGGAAGAAGGTCAGCCCCAGCATTTT. The encoded protein is CASKEEGQPQHF. Filled out from reference TRBV2 and TRBJ1-5, the complete variable domain reads EPEVTQTPSHQVTQMGQEVILRCVPISNHLYFYWYRQILGQKVEFLVSFYNNEISEKSEIFDDQFSVERPDGSNFTLKIRSTKLEDSAMYFCASKEEGQPQHFGDGTRLSIL.